This TCR beta chain was documented in a study of sequential checkpoint blockade in melanoma (dated by TCRdb to the late 2010s). Study-wide context: Patients were randomized 1:1 to first-line nivolumab followed by ipilimumab (arm A) or ipilimumab followed by nivolumab (arm B). DNA from 70 to 95 melanoma tumor samples collected before treatment underwent TCRbeta immunosequencing. Fewer than 25 patients had matched tumor biopsies taken before treatment and at week 13, after single-agent nivolumab (arm A) or ipilimumab (arm B). Both trial sequences were followed by maintenance nivolumab. In around 80% of the matched pre- and post-treatment tumor biopsy pairs, both biopsies came from the same lesion.

The immunoSEQ Assay was used to immunosequence TCRbeta CDR3 regions from genomic DNA. Before high-throughput sequencing, genomic DNA was amplified using bias-controlled multiplex PCR. In the source study's methods: To quantify the absolute abundance of each unique TCRbeta CDR3 region, the sequences were collapsed and filtered. Clonality, defined as 1 minus Pielou's evenness, was calculated using only productive rearrangements. Tumor T-cell fraction was calculated by normalizing TCRbeta template counts to usable DNA, which was estimated from several housekeeping genes. Clones with significantly greater frequencies in on-treatment versus baseline samples were identified using a previously published method. TCRdb limited this immuneACCESS table to in-frame rearrangements with V and J called. A share of clones is missing; checked studies link under half to unresolved V genes, and the rest is unexplained. From that table come the V and J calls and clone size; the DNA was used to work out D and trimming. The sample yields about 13,000 clones; 27% were counted once. In total, the top ten clones hold approximately 15% of the sample.

This clone was observed a few times. Its antigen is currently not known. Base qualities were left out, and no much larger clone turns up one base away. Reading the label with the study, this specimen's treatment or condition is: randomized to nivolumab then ipilimumab (arm A) or the reverse (arm B). No trial patient had received prior DNA-damaging chemotherapy. Samples were obtained from patients with melanoma enrolled in CheckMate 064, a randomized, open-label phase II trial of sequential checkpoint blockade. Tumor TCR sequencing used genomic DNA from formalin-fixed paraffin-embedded (FFPE) tissue samples. The CDR1 and CDR2 encoded by the germline V gene are SGHRS and YFSETQ. The V end gives up 4 bases and the J end 0 bases, leaving 6 bases in the junction not matched to a gene. The CDR3, from cysteine to phenylalanine, totals 16 residues. The CDR3 DNA has 48 bases and is translated from base 1. Broader findings and caveats from the paper: In the nivolumab-first arm (arm A), an association was found between pretreatment tumor TIL clonality and response (P = .04). Patients with increases in tumor T-cell fraction and clonality by week 13 were approximately 30 times more likely to achieve clinical benefit. Tumor T-cell fraction and clonality correlated with PD-L1 staining and CD8+ T-cell counts but not with mutational load. Larger, independent patient cohorts are needed to validate the response-prediction model that combines TCR metrics and mutation burden. Within-arm analyses of tumor T-cell fraction were constrained by small sample sizes and reduced statistical power.

The source of this sequence is a human donor with melanoma. This specimen was tumor tissue (inferred from file names), taken from a patient given nivolumab and ipilimumab in sequence. The chain joins TRBV5-1 to TRBJ2-2, with 7 bases matching TRBD1. This receptor has the CDR3 CASSPGTDANTGELFF. The DNA is as follows: TGCGCCAGCAGCCCGGGGACAGACGCGAACACCGGGGAGCTGTTTTTT.